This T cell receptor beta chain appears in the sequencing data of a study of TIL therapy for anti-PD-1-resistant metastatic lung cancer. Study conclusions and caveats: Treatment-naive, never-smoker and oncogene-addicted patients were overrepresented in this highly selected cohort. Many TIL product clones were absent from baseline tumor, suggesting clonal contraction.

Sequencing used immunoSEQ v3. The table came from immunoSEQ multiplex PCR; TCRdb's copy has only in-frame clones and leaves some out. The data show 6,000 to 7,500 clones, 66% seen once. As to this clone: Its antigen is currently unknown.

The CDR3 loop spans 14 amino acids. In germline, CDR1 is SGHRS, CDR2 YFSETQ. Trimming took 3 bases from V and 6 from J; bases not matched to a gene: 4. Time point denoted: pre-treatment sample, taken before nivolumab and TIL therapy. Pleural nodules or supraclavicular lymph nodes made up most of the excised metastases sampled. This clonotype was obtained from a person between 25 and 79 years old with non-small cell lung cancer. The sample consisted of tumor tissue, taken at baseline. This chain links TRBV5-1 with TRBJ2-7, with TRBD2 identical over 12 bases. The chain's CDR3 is CASSSGLAGLEQYF. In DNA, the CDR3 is TGCGCCAGCAGCTCGGGACTAGCGGGTCTCGAGCAGTACTTC.